The 20 T cell receptor beta chains given below trace back to one sample, sequenced in a study of CD8 T cells in ankylosing spondylitis. Each CDR3 protein is one row after TCRdb ran MiXCR on the 5' RACE reads. This sample has roughly 240,000 distinct CDR3 sequences, with 30% to 40% found just once. The material sequenced was blood, either unsorted or a sorted T cell fraction (not recorded which). These receptors were obtained from a male donor with ankylosing spondylitis or in good health (not recorded which).

This clonotype was found a few times. This chain joins TRBV20-1 and TRBJ2-7; tentatively, D is TRBD1 or TRBD2 (6 bases each). Trimming removed 3 bases from V and 6 bases from J, with 18 bases in between. This CDR3 comprises 14 residues. Germline V gene sequence: CDR1 DFQATT, CDR2 SNEGSKA (reference sequence). The CDR3 region has the DNA TGCAGTGCTAGGGAGGGCAGGGTCAGGGGCGAGCAGTACTTC. Translated: CSAREGRVRGEQYF.

This clonotype was seen only a few times. CDR3 DNA: TGCAGTGCTAGAGATTGGAGTACAGATACGCAGTATTTT. Translated: CSARDWSTDTQYF. V gene TRBV20-1 combines with J gene TRBJ2-3, with D uncertain. Germline V gene sequence: CDR1 DFQATT, CDR2 SNEGSKA (reference sequence). The CDR3 runs 13 residues. V shed 0 bases and J shed 3 bases, with 7 bases lying between them.

The V call is TRBV9, the J call TRBJ2-3, with D maybe TRBD2 (5 bases). CDR1 and CDR2 (germline): SGDLS, YYNGEE. The CDR3 covers 15 residues. The germline V and J ends were trimmed by 0 bases and 0 bases, with 8 bases remaining between them. The CDR3 nucleotides read TGTGCCAGCAGCGTAGATGGCGGGAGCACAGATACGCAGTATTTT. It codes for CASSVDGGSTDTQYF.

DNA for the CDR3: TGCAGTGCTAGACGGGGGCAGGGGGTGCGTGGGGGCGAAAAACTGTTTTTT. Protein sequence: CSARRGQGVRGGEKLFF. The chain combines TRBV20-1 with TRBJ1-4; 7 bases match TRBD1. Per the germline V gene, CDR1 is DFQATT and CDR2 is SNEGSKA (reference sequence). Losses at the gene ends were 2 bases for V and 8 bases for J; bases not matched to a gene: 17. The CDR3 totals 17 residues.

The sample holds a few counts of this clonotype. The chain uses TRBV12-3 or TRBV12-4 and TRBJ2-7; TRBD2 is a possible D gene (5 bases). Trimming pared 5 bases from V and 2 bases from J, leaving 16 bases between. The CDR3 is 15 residues long. This chain's CDR3 is CASSAGEGHTYEQYF. CDR3 nucleotides: TGTGCCAGCAGTGCCGGTGAGGGTCACACCTACGAGCAGTACTTC.

This clonotype turned up a few times. The chain employs TRBV29-1 and TRBJ2-7; D is possibly TRBD1 or TRBD2 (6 bases each). Trimming removed 6 bases from V and 3 bases from J, with 15 bases in between. This CDR3 comprises 13 residues. From germline, CDR1 is SQVTM and CDR2 ANQGSEA. In DNA form, the CDR3 reads TGCAGCGTCGGGGGCCCCCCAAACTACGAGCAGTACTTC. Its translation is CSVGGPPNYEQYF.

This clonotype was seen a few times. The rearrangement links TRBV5-5 to TRBJ2-5; D remains unclear. Germline V gene sequence: CDR1 SGHKS, CDR2 YYEKEE (reference sequence). V lost 0 bases and J 5 bases, leaving 8 bases between the germline ends. The CDR3 extends over 13 amino acids. Here the CDR3 reads CASSLASLETQYF. CDR3 in DNA: TGTGCCAGCAGCTTGGCCAGTTTGGAGACCCAGTACTTC.

This clonotype was seen a few times. A read error may account for a junction end that differs from germline. The chain joins TRBV20-1 to TRBJ2-7; unclear D gene. The germline gives CDR1 DFQATT, CDR2 SNEGSKA (reference sequence). The CDR3 has 12 residues. This CDR3 reads CSARGVNGIWGF. CDR3 bases: TGCAGTGCTAGAGGTGTAAACGGAATCTGGGGCTTC.

The sample holds a few counts of this clonotype. The chain is built from TRBV5-6 and TRBJ2-3; D unresolved. CDR3 length: 15 amino acids. In germline, CDR1 is SGHDT, CDR2 YYEEEE. Deletions cut 1 base from V and 3 bases from J, with 12 bases between. CDR3 coding DNA: TGTGCCAGCAGCTTGTGGGAAGATGAAACAGATACGCAGTATTTT. Protein: CASSLWEDETDTQYF.

This rearrangement joins TRBV20-1 to TRBJ2-5, with 8 positions matching TRBD2. The CDR3 runs 14 residues. V lost 8 bases and J lost 5; bases outside the gene matches: 13. Germline CDR1 and CDR2: DFQATT and SNEGSKA (reference sequence). The CDR3 protein is CSTGLGTSWETQYF. CDR3 bases: TGCAGTACGGGCCTTGGGACTAGTTGGGAGACCCAGTACTTC.

This clonotype was observed a handful of times. The chain uses TRBV5-1 and TRBJ2-6; 7 bases map to TRBD1. Germline CDR1 SGHRS, CDR2 YFSETQ. V lost 0 bases and J lost 2; bases outside the gene matches: 5. The CDR3 has 17 amino acids. CDR3 protein: CASSLVTRGTGANVLTF. The CDR3, as DNA: TGCGCCAGCAGCTTGGTGACCAGGGGGACTGGGGCCAACGTCCTGACTTTC.

This clonotype was seen more than once but under ten times. The chain joins TRBV27 to TRBJ2-7; no reliable D call. CDR1 is MNHEY and CDR2 is SMNVEV in the germline V gene (reference sequence). The V end was cut by 6 bases, the J end by 2 bases, with 14 bases between. This CDR3 has 14 amino acids. The CDR3 here is CASSHGPDPYEQYF. DNA for the CDR3: TGTGCCAGCAGCCATGGACCGGACCCCTACGAGCAGTACTTC.

The table lists this clonotype with a few counts. CDR3 loop: CASSWTSTDTQYF. In DNA, the CDR3 is TGTGCCAGCAGCTGGACTAGCACAGATACGCAGTATTTT. V is TRBV5-6 and J is TRBJ2-3, with D possibly being TRBD2 (5 bases). Per the germline V gene, CDR1 is SGHDT and CDR2 is YYEEEE. Trimming took 3 bases from V and 0 from J, leaving 5 bases between them. This CDR3 comprises 13 residues.

The genes are TRBV12-3 or TRBV12-4 and TRBJ2-7; 7 bases fit TRBD2. Losses at the gene ends were 2 bases for V and 7 bases for J; bases not matched to a gene: 8. The CDR3 totals 14 residues. CDR3 residues: CASSLRRGLREQYF. CDR3 bases: TGTGCCAGCAGTTTACGGCGGGGGTTAAGGGAGCAGTACTTC.

The chain couples TRBV20-1 to TRBJ2-3; no clear D gene. Per germline, CDR1 DFQATT and CDR2 SNEGSKA (reference sequence). The CDR3 totals 12 residues. V was cut by 5 bases and J by 1 base, with 7 bases left in between. The CDR3 DNA reads TGCAGTGCTCCTGGGCGCACAGATACGCAGTATTTT. Translation: CSAPGRTDTQYF.

In its sample, this clonotype was seen a few times. The chain uses TRBV7-9 and TRBJ2-5; D is unresolved. The CDR3 consists of 14 residues. CDR1 is SEHNR, CDR2 FQNEAQ, per germline (reference sequence). The V gene lost 5 bases and the J gene lost 4 bases, with 14 bases spanning the gap. The CDR3 DNA reads TGTGCCAGCAGCCCTATAGGGTCGCCAGAGACCCAGTACTTC. Its protein is CASSPIGSPETQYF.

The chain has TRBV20-1 and TRBJ2-1; 7 bases match TRBD1. Germline trimming cut 6 bases from V and 8 bases from J; bases unmatched to any gene: 13. This CDR3 contains 14 residues. Germline V lookup: CDR1 DFQATT, CDR2 SNEGSKA (reference sequence). The CDR3, as DNA: TGCAGTGCCTACACGACAGGGCGGCTGGATGAGCAGTTCTTC. Amino acid sequence: CSAYTTGRLDEQFF.

In its sample, this clonotype was seen a few times. The rearrangement uses TRBV25-1 and TRBJ2-3; D remains ambiguous. Germline CDR1 is MGHDK and CDR2 is SYGVNS. The CDR3 spans 13 residues. Trimming removed 7 bases from V and 6 bases from J, with 14 bases in between. CDR3 DNA: TGTGCCAGCAAGGATCCCCTCCTGGATACGCAGTATTTT. It translates to CASKDPLLDTQYF.

The V call is TRBV11-3, the J call TRBJ2-1, with TRBD2 matching 11 bases. The trim removed 1 base at V and 7 bases at J, leaving 3 bases unmatched. CDR3 size: 15 residues. Germline CDR1 is SGHNT and CDR2 is YENEEA. DNA for the CDR3: TGTGCCAGCAGCTTAGCCCCTAGCGGGGGGAATGAGCAGTTCTTC. Its translation: CASSLAPSGGNEQFF.

The rearrangement links TRBV5-1 to TRBJ2-2; D not certain. CDR1 and CDR2 from the germline V gene are SGHRS and YFSETQ. Trimming shortened V by 1 base and J by 2 bases, and 9 bases separated the two germline ends. This CDR3 has 15 amino acids. CDR3 nucleotides: TGCGCCAGCAGCTTGACGGGTTCTAACACCGGGGAGCTGTTTTTT. This translates into CASSLTGSNTGELFF.